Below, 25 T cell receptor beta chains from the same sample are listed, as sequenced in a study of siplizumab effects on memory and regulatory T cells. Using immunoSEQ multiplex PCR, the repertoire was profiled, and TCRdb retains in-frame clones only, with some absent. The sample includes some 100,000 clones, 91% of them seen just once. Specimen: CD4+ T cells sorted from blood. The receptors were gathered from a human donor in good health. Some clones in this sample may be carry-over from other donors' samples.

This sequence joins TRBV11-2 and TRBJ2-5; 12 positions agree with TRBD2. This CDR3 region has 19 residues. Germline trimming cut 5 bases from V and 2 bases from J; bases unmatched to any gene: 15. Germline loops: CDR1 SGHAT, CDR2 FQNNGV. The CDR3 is CASSKGRLAGVSVQETQYF. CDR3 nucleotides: TGTGCCAGCAGCAAGGGGAGACTAGCGGGAGTTTCCGTGCAAGAGACCCAGTACTTC.

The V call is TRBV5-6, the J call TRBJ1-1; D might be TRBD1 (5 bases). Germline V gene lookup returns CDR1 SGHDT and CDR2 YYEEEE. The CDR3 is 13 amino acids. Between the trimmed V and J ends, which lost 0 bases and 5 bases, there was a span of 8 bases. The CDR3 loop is CASSLDGGTEAFF. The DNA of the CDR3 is TGTGCCAGCAGCTTGGATGGGGGAACTGAAGCTTTCTTT.

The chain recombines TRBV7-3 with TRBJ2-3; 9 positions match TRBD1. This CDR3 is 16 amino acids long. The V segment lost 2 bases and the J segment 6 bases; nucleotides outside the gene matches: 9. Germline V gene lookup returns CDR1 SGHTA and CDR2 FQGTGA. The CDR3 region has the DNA TGTGCCAGCAGCTTAGGGGACAGGGCCCTCCAGGATACGCAGTATTTT. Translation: CASSLGDRALQDTQYF.

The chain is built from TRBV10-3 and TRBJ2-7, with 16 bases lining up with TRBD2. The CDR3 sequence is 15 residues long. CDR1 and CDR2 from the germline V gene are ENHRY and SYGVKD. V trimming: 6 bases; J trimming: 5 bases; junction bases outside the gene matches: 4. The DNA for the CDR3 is TGTGCCATCAGCCAGGGACTAGCGGGAGGGAACGAGCAGTACTTC. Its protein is CAISQGLAGGNEQYF.

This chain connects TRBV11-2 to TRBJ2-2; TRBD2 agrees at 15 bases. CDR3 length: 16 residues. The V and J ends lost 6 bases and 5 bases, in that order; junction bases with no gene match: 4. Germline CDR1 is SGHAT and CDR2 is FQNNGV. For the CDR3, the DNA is TGTGCCAGCAGGCGCGGACTAGCGGGAGGGACCGGGGAGCTGTTTTTT. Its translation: CASRRGLAGGTGELFF.

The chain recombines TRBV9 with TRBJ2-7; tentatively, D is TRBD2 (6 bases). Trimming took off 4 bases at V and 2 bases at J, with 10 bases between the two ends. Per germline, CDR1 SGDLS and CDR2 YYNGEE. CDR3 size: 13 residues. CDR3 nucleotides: TGTGCCAGCAGCTCCGGAGGGGCCTACGAGCAGTACTTC. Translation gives CASSSGGAYEQYF. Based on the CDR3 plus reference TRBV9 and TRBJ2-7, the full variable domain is DSGVTQTPKHLITATGQRVTLRCSPRSGDLSVYWYQQSLDQGLQFLIQYYNGEERAKGNILERFSAQQFPDLHSELNLSSLELGDSALYFCASSSGGAYEQYFGPGTRLTVT.

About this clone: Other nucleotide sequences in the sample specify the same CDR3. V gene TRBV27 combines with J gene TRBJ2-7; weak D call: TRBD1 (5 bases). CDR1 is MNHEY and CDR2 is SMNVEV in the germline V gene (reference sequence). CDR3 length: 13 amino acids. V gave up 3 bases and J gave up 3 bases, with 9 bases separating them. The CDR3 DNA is TGTGCCAGCAGTTTGGATAGGGGCTACGAGCAGTACTTC. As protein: CASSLDRGYEQYF.

The CDR3 is CASSLPGVAGVGTDTQYF. The CDR3 DNA follows: TGTGCCAGCAGTCTCCCTGGGGTAGCGGGAGTCGGCACAGATACGCAGTATTTT. The chain carries TRBV27 and TRBJ2-3, with TRBD2 matching over 9 bases. Looked up from germline, CDR1 is MNHEY and CDR2 is SMNVEV (reference sequence). This CDR3 region has 18 residues. Unmatched junction bases numbered 13, after V lost 5 bases and J lost 1 base.

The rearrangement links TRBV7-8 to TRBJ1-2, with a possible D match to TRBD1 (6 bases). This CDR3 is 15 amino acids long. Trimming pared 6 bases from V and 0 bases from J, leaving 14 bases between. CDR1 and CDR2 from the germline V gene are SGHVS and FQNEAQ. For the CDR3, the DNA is TGTGCCAGCAGACCCAGGACAGCCACTAACTATGGCTACACCTTC. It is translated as CASRPRTATNYGYTF.

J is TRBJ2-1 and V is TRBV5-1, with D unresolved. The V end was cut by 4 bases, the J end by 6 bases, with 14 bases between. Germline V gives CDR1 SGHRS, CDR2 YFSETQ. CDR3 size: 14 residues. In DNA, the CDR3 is TGCGCCAGCAGCCTGGCCGGTGCCTCCAATGAGCAGTTCTTC. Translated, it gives CASSLAGASNEQFF.

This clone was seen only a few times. The DNA for the CDR3 is TGCAGCGTAACAACCGGGACAGGGGATCAGCCCCAGCATTTT. Encoded protein: CSVTTGTGDQPQHF. This sequence joins TRBV29-1 and TRBJ1-5; the match to TRBD1 covers 10 bases. Germline CDR1 is SQVTM and CDR2 is ANQGSEA. Losses at the gene ends were 6 bases for V and 5 bases for J; bases not matched to a gene: 7. This CDR3 is built from 14 residues. Full variable domain (missing parts from reference TRBV29-1 and TRBJ1-5): SAVISQKPSRDICQRGTSLTIQCQVDSQVTMMFWYRQQPGQSLTLIATANQGSEATYESGFVIDKFPISRPNLTFSTLTVSNMSPEDSSIYLCSVTTGTGDQPQHFGDGTRLSIL.

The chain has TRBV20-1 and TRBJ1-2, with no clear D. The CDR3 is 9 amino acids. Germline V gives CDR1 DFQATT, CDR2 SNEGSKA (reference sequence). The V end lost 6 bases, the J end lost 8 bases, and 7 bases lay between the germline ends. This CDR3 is CSAPVGYTF. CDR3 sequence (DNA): TGCAGTGCCCCGGTGGGCTACACCTTC.

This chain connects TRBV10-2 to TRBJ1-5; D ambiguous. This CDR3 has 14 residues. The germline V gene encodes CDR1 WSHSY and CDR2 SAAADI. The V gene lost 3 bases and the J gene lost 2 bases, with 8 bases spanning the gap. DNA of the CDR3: TGCGCCAGCAGTGATCGCCTGGGCAATCAGCCCCAGCATTTT. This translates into CASSDRLGNQPQHF.

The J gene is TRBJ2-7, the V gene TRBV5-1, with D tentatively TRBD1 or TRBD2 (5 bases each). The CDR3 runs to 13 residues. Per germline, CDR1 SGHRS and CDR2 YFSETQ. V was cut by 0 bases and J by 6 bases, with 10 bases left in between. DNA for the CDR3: TGCGCCAGCAGCTTGGGCAGGGCGGGCGAGCAGTACTTC. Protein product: CASSLGRAGEQYF. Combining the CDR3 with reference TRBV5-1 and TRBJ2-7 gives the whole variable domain KAGVTQTPRYLIKTRGQQVTLSCSPISGHRSVSWYQQTPGQGLQFLFEYFSETQRNKGNFPGRFSGRQFSNSRSEMNVSTLELGDSALYLCASSLGRAGEQYFGPGTRLTVT.

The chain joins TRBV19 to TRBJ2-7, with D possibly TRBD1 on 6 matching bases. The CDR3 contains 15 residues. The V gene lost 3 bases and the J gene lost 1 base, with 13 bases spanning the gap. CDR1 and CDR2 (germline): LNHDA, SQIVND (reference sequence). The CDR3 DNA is TGTGCCAGTAGTATTAAGGGGGAGTGGTCCTACGAGCAGTACTTC. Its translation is CASSIKGEWSYEQYF.

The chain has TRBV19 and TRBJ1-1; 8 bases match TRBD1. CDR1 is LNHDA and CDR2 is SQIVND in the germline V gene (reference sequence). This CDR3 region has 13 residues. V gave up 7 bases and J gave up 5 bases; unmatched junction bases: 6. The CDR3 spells CASTTTGGTEAFF. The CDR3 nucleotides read TGTGCCAGTACCACTACAGGGGGGACTGAAGCTTTCTTT.

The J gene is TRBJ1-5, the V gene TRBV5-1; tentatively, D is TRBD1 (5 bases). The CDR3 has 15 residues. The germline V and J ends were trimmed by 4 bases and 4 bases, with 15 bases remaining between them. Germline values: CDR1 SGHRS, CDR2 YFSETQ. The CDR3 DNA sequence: TGCGCCAGCAGCCCGGATGGGACGGAAAATCAGCCCCAGCATTTT. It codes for CASSPDGTENQPQHF.

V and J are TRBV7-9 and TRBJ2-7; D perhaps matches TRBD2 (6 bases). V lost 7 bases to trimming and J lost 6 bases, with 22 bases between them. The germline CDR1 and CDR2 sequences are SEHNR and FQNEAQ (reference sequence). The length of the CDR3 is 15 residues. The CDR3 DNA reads TGTGCCAGCACGGGCGGGGCAGGCCCGAGGAGCGAGCAGTACTTC. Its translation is CASTGGAGPRSEQYF.

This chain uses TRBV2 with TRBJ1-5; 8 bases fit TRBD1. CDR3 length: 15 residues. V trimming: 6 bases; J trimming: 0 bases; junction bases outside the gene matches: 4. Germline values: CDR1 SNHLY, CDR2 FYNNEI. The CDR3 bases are TGTGCCAGCAGCCTGGGACAGGCTAGCAATCAGCCCCAGCATTTT. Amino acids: CASSLGQASNQPQHF.

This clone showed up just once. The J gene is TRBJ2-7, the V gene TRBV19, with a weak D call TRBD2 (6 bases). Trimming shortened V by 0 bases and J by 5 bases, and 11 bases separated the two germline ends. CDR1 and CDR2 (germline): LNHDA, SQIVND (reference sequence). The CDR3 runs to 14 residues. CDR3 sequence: CASSIDQGGDEQYF. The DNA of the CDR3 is TGTGCCAGTAGTATAGACCAGGGAGGAGACGAGCAGTACTTC.

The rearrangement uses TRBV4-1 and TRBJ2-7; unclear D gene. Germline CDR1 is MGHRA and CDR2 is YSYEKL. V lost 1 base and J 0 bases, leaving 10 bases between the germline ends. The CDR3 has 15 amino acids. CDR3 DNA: TGCGCCAGCAGCCAAGTAGGTTTGAGCTCCTACGAGCAGTACTTC. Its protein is CASSQVGLSSYEQYF.

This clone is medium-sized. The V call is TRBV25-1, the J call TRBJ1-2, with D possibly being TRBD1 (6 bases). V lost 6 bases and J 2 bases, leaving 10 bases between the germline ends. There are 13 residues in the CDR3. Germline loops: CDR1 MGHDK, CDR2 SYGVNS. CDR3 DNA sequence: TGTGCCAGCAGGGCAGGGGTGAACTATGGCTACACCTTC. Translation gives CASRAGVNYGYTF.

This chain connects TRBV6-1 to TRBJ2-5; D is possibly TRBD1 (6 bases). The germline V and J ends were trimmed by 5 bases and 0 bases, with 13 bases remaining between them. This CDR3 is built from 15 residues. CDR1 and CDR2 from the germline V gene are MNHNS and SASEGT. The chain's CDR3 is CASSPSQGYQETQYF. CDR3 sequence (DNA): TGTGCCAGCAGTCCTTCCCAGGGGTACCAAGAGACCCAGTACTTC.

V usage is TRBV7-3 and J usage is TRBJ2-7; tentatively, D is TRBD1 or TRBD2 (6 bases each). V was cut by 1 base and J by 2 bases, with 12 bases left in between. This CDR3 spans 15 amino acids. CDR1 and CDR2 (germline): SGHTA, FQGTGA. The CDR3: CASSLMWGAAYEQYF. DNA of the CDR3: TGTGCCAGCAGCTTAATGTGGGGGGCAGCCTACGAGCAGTACTTC.

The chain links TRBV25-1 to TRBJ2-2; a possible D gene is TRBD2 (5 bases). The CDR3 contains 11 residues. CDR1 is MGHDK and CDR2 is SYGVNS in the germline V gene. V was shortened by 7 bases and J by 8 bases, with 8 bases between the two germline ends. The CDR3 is CASTRGGELFF. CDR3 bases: TGTGCCAGCACCCGCGGGGGGGAGCTGTTTTTT.